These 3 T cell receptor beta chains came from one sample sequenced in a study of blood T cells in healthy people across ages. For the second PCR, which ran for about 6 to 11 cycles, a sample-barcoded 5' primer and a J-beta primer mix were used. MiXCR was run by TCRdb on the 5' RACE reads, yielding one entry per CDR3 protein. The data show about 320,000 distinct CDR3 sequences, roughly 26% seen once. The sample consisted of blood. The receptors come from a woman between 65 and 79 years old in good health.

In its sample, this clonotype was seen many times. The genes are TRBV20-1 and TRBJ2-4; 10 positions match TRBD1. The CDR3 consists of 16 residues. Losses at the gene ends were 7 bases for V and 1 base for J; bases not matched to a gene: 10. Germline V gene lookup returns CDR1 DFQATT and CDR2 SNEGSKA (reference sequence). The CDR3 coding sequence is TGCAGTGGCCTCCCTCCGGGACAGGGGGCCAAAAACATTCAGTACTTC. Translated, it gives CSGLPPGQGAKNIQYF.

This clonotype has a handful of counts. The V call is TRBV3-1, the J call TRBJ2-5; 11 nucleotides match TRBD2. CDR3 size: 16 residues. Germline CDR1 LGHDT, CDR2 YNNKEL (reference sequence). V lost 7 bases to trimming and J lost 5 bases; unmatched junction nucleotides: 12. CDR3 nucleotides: TGTGCCAGCAATAGGCTAGCGGGAGGCAGAAGGGAGACCCAGTACTTC. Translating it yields CASNRLAGGRRETQYF.

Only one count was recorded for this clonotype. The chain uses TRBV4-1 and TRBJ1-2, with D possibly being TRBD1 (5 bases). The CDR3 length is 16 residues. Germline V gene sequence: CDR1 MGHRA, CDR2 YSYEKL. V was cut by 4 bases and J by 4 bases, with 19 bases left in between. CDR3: CASSPPLVQGSYGYTF. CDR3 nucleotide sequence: TGCGCCAGCAGCCCACCACTGGTGCAGGGAAGCTATGGCTACACCTTC.